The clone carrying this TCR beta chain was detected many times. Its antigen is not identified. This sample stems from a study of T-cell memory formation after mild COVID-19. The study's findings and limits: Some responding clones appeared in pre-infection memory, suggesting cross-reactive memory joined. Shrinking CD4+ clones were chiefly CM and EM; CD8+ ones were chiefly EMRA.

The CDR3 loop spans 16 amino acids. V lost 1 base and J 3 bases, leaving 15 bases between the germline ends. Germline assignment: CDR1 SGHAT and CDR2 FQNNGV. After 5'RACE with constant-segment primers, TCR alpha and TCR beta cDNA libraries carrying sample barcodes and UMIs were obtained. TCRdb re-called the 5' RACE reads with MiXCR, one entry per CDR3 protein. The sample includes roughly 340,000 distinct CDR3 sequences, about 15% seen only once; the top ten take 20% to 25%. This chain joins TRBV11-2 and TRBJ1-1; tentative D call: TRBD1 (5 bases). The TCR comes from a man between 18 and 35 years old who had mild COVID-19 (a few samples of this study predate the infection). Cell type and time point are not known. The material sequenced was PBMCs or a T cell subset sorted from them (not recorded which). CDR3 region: CASSLATGAGHTEAFF. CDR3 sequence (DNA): TGTGCCAGCAGCTTAGCCACAGGTGCTGGACACACTGAAGCTTTCTTT.